This is a list of T cell receptor beta chains from one sample in a study of somatic mutations in cytotoxic T cells in rheumatoid arthritis. Method: immunoSEQ multiplex PCR; TCRdb's copy keeps in-frame clones and lacks some. The data hold 10,000 to 12,000 clones, with around 91% observed a single time. Specimen: CD4+ T cells sorted from blood. These receptors all come from a woman between 18 and 30 years old with rheumatoid arthritis. Both conserved end residues are part of each CDR3. Each record gives: J gene, D gene, clone size, V gene, CDR3 DNA, CDR3 protein. D genes are given only for firm matches. Size tells how often a clone was seen (once, few, many) or the class of an expanded clone, and some rows leave it out.

>TRBJ2-5|TRBD2|NA|TRBV7-9
TGTGCCAGCAGCTTAGAGCGGGGGGGCGAGACCCAGTACTTC
CASSLERGGETQYF
>TRBJ2-7|TRBD2|NA|TRBV6-5
TGTGCCAGCAGATTGGGACTAGCGGGCGGCGAGCAGTACTTC
CASRLGLAGGEQYF
>TRBJ1-2|TRBD1|NA|TRBV7-8
TGTGCCAGCAGGGCAGGGGGCGGTGGCTACACCTTC
CASRAGGGGYTF
>TRBJ2-5|NA|few|TRBV27
TGTGCCAGCAGTATCCTAGCAGGCCAAGAGACCCAGTACTTC
CASSILAGQETQYF
>TRBJ1-2|NA|NA|TRBV19
TGTGCCAGTAGTGTGGGAGGAGGAGGCTACACCTTC
CASSVGGGGYTF
>TRBJ2-1|NA|NA|TRBV29-1
TGCAGCGTTGTGATCGCGGGGCAGCCAAATGAGCAGTTCTTC
CSVVIAGQPNEQFF
>TRBJ2-7|TRBD1|few|TRBV29-1
TGCAGCGTTGACCAACCGGGACAGGGCACCTACGAGCAGTACTTC
CSVDQPGQGTYEQYF
>TRBJ2-7|TRBD2|NA|TRBV5-8
TGTGCCAGCAGCCCCCGAGGACTAGCGGGGGGATACGAGCAGTACTTC
CASSPRGLAGGYEQYF
>TRBJ2-3|NA|NA|TRBV10-3
TGTGCCATCAGGGCGGGGTCGGGGGGCGCAGGCACAGATACGCAGTATTTT
CAIRAGSGGAGTDTQYF
>TRBJ1-6|NA|NA|TRBV6-5
TGTGCCAGCAGTCCTAGGGGAAATTCACCCCTCCACTTT
CASSPRGNSPLHF
>TRBJ2-1|TRBD2|NA|TRBV5-6
TGTGCCAGCAGCTTGGTGGCTAGCGGGGACAATGAGCAGTTCTTC
CASSLVASGDNEQFF
>TRBJ2-3|NA|once|TRBV6-6
TGTGCCAGCACTCGGGACTTAACAGATACGCAGTATTTT
CASTRDLTDTQYF
>TRBJ1-2|TRBD1|NA|TRBV7-9
TGTGCCAGCAGCCCTTCCGGGACAGGGATCCCATATGGCTACACCTTC
CASSPSGTGIPYGYTF
>TRBJ2-2|NA|once|TRBV11-3
TGTGCCAGCAGCATTATCGGGGGCACCGGGGAGCTGTTTTTT
CASSIIGGTGELFF
>TRBJ2-5|TRBD2|NA|TRBV19
TGTGCCAGTAGTATAAGGGCGGGGGGACAAGAGACCCAGTACTTC
CASSIRAGGQETQYF
>TRBJ1-3|TRBD1|NA|TRBV29-1
TGCAGCGTCTGGGACAGGGCGAATGGAAACACCATATATTTT
CSVWDRANGNTIYF
>TRBJ2-2|TRBD1|once|TRBV5-1
TGCGCCAGCAGCTTGGCCGGGACAGGGAGGTTCTCCGGGGAGCTGTTTTTT
CASSLAGTGRFSGELFF
>TRBJ1-3|TRBD1|NA|TRBV28
TGTGCCAGCAGCCGGGGACAGGGTCCCCCTGGAAACACCATATATTTT
CASSRGQGPPGNTIYF
>TRBJ2-2|TRBD1|NA|TRBV28
TGTGCCATCCGGGACAGGTCCTTCGAGGGGACCGGGGAGCTGTTTTTT
CAIRDRSFEGTGELFF
>TRBJ1-5|TRBD1|NA|TRBV19
TGTGCCAGTAGCGGGGAGGACAGGGCCAAGACTCTCAATCAGCCCCAGCATTTT
CASSGEDRAKTLNQPQHF
>TRBJ1-3|NA|NA|TRBV18
TGTGCCAGCTCACCAACCACTAACAGGGCCCGAGGTGGAAACACCATATATTTT
CASSPTTNRARGGNTIYF
>TRBJ1-4|NA|NA|TRBV27
TGTGCCAGCAGTCCCGACAGGCTGAATGAAAAACTGTTTTTT
CASSPDRLNEKLFF
>TRBJ1-2|TRBD1|NA|TRBV7-3
TGTGCCAGCAGCCCGGGGACAGACTATGGCTACACCTTC
CASSPGTDYGYTF
>TRBJ1-6|NA|NA|TRBV28
TGTGCCAGCGGCGGGTCCTATAATTCACCCCTCCACTTT
CASGGSYNSPLHF
>TRBJ1-2|NA|NA|TRBV21-1
TGTGCCAGCAGCAGCCGGGACAGCCATGGCTACACCTTC
CASSSRDSHGYTF
>TRBJ2-2|NA|NA|TRBV27
TGTGCCAGCAGGCGGGACTCTGCGAACACCGGGGAGCTGTTTTTT
CASRRDSANTGELFF
>TRBJ2-7|TRBD2|NA|TRBV7-2
TGTGCCAGCAGTCGACTAGCGGGGACAACCTACGAGCAGTACTTC
CASSRLAGTTYEQYF
>TRBJ1-5|NA|NA|TRBV7-9
TGTGCCAGCAGCTTAGCGGAGGGATTCAATCAGCCCCAGCATTTT
CASSLAEGFNQPQHF
>TRBJ2-3|TRBD2|NA|TRBV28
TGTGCCAGCAGAGGAAGGCGGGAGACAGATACGCAGTATTTT
CASRGRRETDTQYF
>TRBJ2-7|NA|NA|TRBV21-1
TGTGCCAGCAGCAAGGGCCCCCCTATCACCTACGAGCAGTACTTC
CASSKGPPITYEQYF
>TRBJ1-1|TRBD1|once|TRBV9
TGTGCCAGCAGCCCCCGGACAGGACCCAACACTGAAGCTTTCTTT
CASSPRTGPNTEAFF
>TRBJ2-5|TRBD2|NA|TRBV30
TGTGCCTGGAATGGGGGACTAGCGGGGGAAGAGACCCAGTACTTC
CAWNGGLAGEETQYF
>TRBJ1-4|NA|few|TRBV30
TGTGCCTGGAGGGCTGGAGGAAAGATGTTTTTT
CAWRAGGKMFF
>TRBJ1-1|TRBD1|NA|TRBV6-5
TGTGCCAGCAGCGGACAGGGGAACACTGAAGCTTTCTTT
CASSGQGNTEAFF
>TRBJ2-1|TRBD1|NA|TRBV29-1
TGCAGCGCCGGTCAGGGGGACACCTACAATGAGCAGTTCTTC
CSAGQGDTYNEQFF
>TRBJ1-6|TRBD1|NA|TRBV9
TGTGCCAGCAGCGCCGAGGGACAGGGAAGTTCACCCCTCCACTTT
CASSAEGQGSSPLHF
>TRBJ2-7|TRBD2|NA|TRBV13
TGTGCCAGCAGCTCATACCGGGTAGCGGGGGGGCCTGGAGAGCAGTACTTC
CASSSYRVAGGPGEQYF